Presented here are 4 T cell receptor beta chains from one specimen sequenced in a study of blood T cell repertoires in COVID-19. Sequencing used immunoSEQ multiplex PCR; TCRdb keeps in-frame clones, though not all of them. Of under 300,000 clones listed, less than 85% are singletons. Sequenced sample: peripheral blood. The receptors were gathered from a woman aged 80 or over with active or convalescent COVID-19.

The V and J genes are TRBV10-3 and TRBJ1-6, with 10 bases matching TRBD1. CDR3 length: 16 residues. J was trimmed by 8 bases and V by 4 bases; bases with no gene match: 8. The germline gives CDR1 ENHRY, CDR2 SYGVKD. This CDR3 reads CAISVTRGTGDSPLHF. The CDR3 bases are TGTGCCATCAGTGTCACTAGAGGGACAGGGGATTCACCCCTCCACTTT.

This sequence joins TRBV10-3 and TRBJ2-5; 9 bases are a match to TRBD2. Trimming removed 8 bases from V and 5 bases from J; junction bases left unmatched: 9. The CDR3 is 14 amino acids. Germline lookup yields CDR1 ENHRY and CDR2 SYGVKD. The CDR3 loop is CAIGGRGGGETQYF. CDR3 in DNA: TGTGCCATCGGCGGGAGGGGAGGTGGTGAGACCCAGTACTTC.

The chain has TRBV10-3 and TRBJ1-5; D call uncertain. Trimming removed 4 bases at V and 5 bases at J, with 9 bases between. Germline loops: CDR1 ENHRY, CDR2 SYGVKD. CDR3 length: 13 amino acids. The CDR3 region has the DNA TGTGCCATCAGTGCGGGGAAGGATCAGCCCCAGCATTTT. It is translated as CAISAGKDQPQHF.

As DNA, the CDR3 is TGTGCCAGCAGTTCACCCAGTCGGGAGTACACAGATACGCAGTATTTT. Residues: CASSSPSREYTDTQYF. This chain uses TRBV6-5 with TRBJ2-3; possible D gene TRBD2, 6 bases. Trimming stripped 4 bases from V and 2 bases from J, with 16 bases between. Per germline, CDR1 MNHEY and CDR2 SVGAGI. This CDR3 region has 16 residues.